Reported below is one T cell receptor (beta chain). The antigen this receptor binds is unknown. No base quality information exists; no much larger clone differs at one position. The source of the sample is a study of shared clonotypes between healthy human individuals (dated by TCRdb to the early 2020s). About the study as a whole: A few men and a couple of women, aged 18 to 49 years, made up the cohort. For each donor, CD4 naive and CD4 memory were each given three plates, CD8 naive was given two plates, and CD8 memory was given one plate. Blood TCR repertoires of five healthy adults were deeply sequenced to estimate repertoire size and the extent of clonotype sharing between individuals. To increase sequencing depth and limit assay-specific biases, different laboratories used diverse techniques to prepare libraries and sequence TCR repertoires. Between about 0.94 and 8.9 billion PBMCs per donor were obtained by leukapheresis. Overall study results and their limits: Incomplete sequencing was indicated by rarefaction of sorted-subset datasets, despite the large sequencing depth. Compared with non-shared clonotypes, clonotypes shared by all four sorted-subset donors had higher generation probabilities. Because the study included only a small number of donors, the genetic and exposure-history diversity represented was limited. Based on pairwise subsampling, the degree of clonotype sharing among donors was expected to be affected by sequencing depth. Sampling was restricted to blood, and TCR repertoires in tissue are likely to differ from TCR repertoires in blood. Estimated clonotype richness was generally larger for naive than for memory subsets. Sharing across a few donors was observed for about 5% of naive CD4, 3% to 3.5% of naive CD8, about 2.5% of memory CD4, and roughly 0.4% of memory CD8 clonotypes.

V and J are trimmed by 6 bases and 9 bases, and the gene matches miss 12 bases of the junction. From the germline V gene (reference sequence), CDR1 is MNHEY and CDR2 is SMNVEV. The CDR3 goes from the cysteine to the phenylalanine over 14 residues. Just the 42-base CDR3 DNA is kept, in frame starting at base 1. Using the deep immunoSEQ assay, multiplex PCR amplified TCR CDR3 regions from genomic DNA. For each cell subset, the extracted genomic DNA was distributed evenly across all wells of several immunoSEQ 96-well plates, and each plate served as one replicate. For sorted subsets, about 200 ng genomic DNA, equal to some 30,000 T cell genomes, was loaded into each replicate PCR. Purified libraries were measured with a Qubit 3.0 fluorometer, size-checked on a Bioanalyzer 2100, and measured again with the KAPA Library Quantification kit. Every immunoSEQ 96-well plate was sequenced on a dedicated single-read 150-cycle Illumina NextSeq 550 flow cell. Regarding the original processing steps: Because the immunoSEQ output held only junctional sequences and lacked quality scores, the filtering could not match the filtering applied to full-length reads. Sequences were annotated with PyIR, a Python wrapper for IgBLAST v1.9, and V/J genes and CDR3 were assigned using IMGT germline references. Reads were removed for weak V/J assignments (E-value above 1e-6), missing CDR3, stop codons, out-of-frame junctions, or ambiguous translated residues. V3J clonotypes were defined by identical inferred V gene, J gene, and CDR3 amino acid sequence. The percentage overlap between two repertoires was calculated by dividing the number of shared unique clonotypes by the size of the smaller repertoire. Richness of each repertoire was evaluated using RTK rarefaction, the Chao1 estimator, and Recon v2.1 estimates of unobserved clonotypes. OLGA was used to compute generation probabilities for all TCRbeta clonotypes that the gDNA method yielded from several donors. The source is immuneACCESS, and TCRdb retained only in-frame sequences with V and J called. Part of the clones is not carried over; for the studies checked, unresolved V genes explain less than half of this, and the remainder is unexplained. V and J calls and clone size come straight from that table; D and trimming were deduced from the DNA. The sample yields about 2.4 million clones; roughly 93% were counted once. Approximately 0.35% of the sample goes to the ten largest clones.

Donors were healthy HIV-negative adults with no recently reported acute infections or vaccinations. Every donor was a Caucasian adult residing in Nashville, Tennessee, USA. CD4+ T cells were enriched through magnetic negative selection, after which naive cells were positively selected on CD45RA and the remaining negative fraction served as the memory subset. Blood was collected by leukapheresis, and PBMCs were isolated by Ficoll-Histopaque density gradient centrifugation and then cryopreserved in liquid nitrogen vapor phase. Purity and quantity of every magnetically sorted T cell population were checked by analytical flow cytometry. From each sorted fraction, genomic DNA was isolated and quantified by UV absorbance on a Nanodrop 2000c.

The sequenced material came from naive CD4+ T cells from PBMCs. Per the publication, the cell subset or site label means: CD45RA+ positively selected. This receptor was taken from a man aged 18-30 years in good health. Some clones in this sample may be carry-over from other donors' samples. The chain couples TRBV27 to TRBJ2-5; 8 bases in the middle match TRBD2. The encoded CDR3 is CASRPGLALSAQYF. The bases read TGTGCCAGCAGACCCGGACTAGCTCTCTCGGCCCAGTACTTC.